A single sample gave rise to the 29 T cell receptor beta chains below, sequenced in a study of blood T cell repertoires in COVID-19. The repertoire was sequenced with immunoSEQ multiplex PCR; TCRdb's copy has only in-frame clones and lacks some. The sample lists about 87,000 clones; approximately 86% were seen once. The sequenced material came from peripheral blood. The receptors originated from a woman over 75 with COVID-19, enrolled during active disease.

The rearrangement joins TRBV30 to TRBJ1-5, with a tentative D call TRBD1 (6 bases). The V end was cut by 4 bases, the J end by 7 bases, with 14 bases between. In germline, CDR1 is GTSNPN, CDR2 SVGIG (reference sequence). This CDR3 has 13 amino acids. CDR3 loop: CAWTASGGQPQHF. CDR3 bases: TGTGCCTGGACCGCCTCTGGGGGCCAGCCCCAGCATTTT. Full variable domain (rest looked up from reference TRBV30 and TRBJ1-5): SQTIHQWPATLVQPVGSPLSLECTVEGTSNPNLYWYRQAAGRGLQLLFYSVGIGQISSEVPQNLSASRPQDRQFILSSKKLLLSDSGFYLCAWTASGGQPQHFGDGTRLSIL.

The V gene is TRBV27, the J gene TRBJ1-1, with a tentative D call TRBD1 (5 bases). V lost 3 bases and J 0 bases, leaving 8 bases between the germline ends. The CDR3 totals 14 residues. The germline CDR1 and CDR2 sequences are MNHEY and SMNVEV (reference sequence). CDR3 coding DNA: TGTGCCAGCAGTTTCAGGGCGCTGAACACTGAAGCTTTCTTT. Residues: CASSFRALNTEAFF.

This clone has a single count. The V call is TRBV19, the J call TRBJ1-2, with 8 bases fitting TRBD1. V dropped 3 bases and J dropped 8; count of bases not matched to a gene: 2. The germline gives CDR1 LNHDA, CDR2 SQIVND (reference sequence). The CDR3 extends over 12 amino acids. The CDR3 protein is CASSMDRAGYTF. The CDR3 region has the DNA TGTGCCAGTAGTATGGACAGGGCCGGCTACACCTTC.

The rearrangement uses TRBV6-5 and TRBJ2-3; possible D gene TRBD1, 5 bases. From germline, CDR1 is MNHEY and CDR2 SVGAGI. This CDR3 has 13 residues. V was shortened by 4 bases and J by 2 bases, with 7 bases between the two germline ends. CDR3 in DNA: TGTGCCAGCAGTTTACAGGTCACAGATACGCAGTATTTT. This codes for CASSLQVTDTQYF.

This clone was detected once. V usage is TRBV6-5 and J usage is TRBJ1-2; 10 bases map to TRBD1. CDR3 length equals 14 residues. Trimming took 6 bases from V and 7 from J; bases not matched to a gene: 8. The V gene's germline CDR1 is MNHEY and CDR2 SVGAGI. DNA for the CDR3: TGTGCCAGCAGCCTGGGACAGGGGAAGGTTGGCTACACCTTC. Amino acid sequence: CASSLGQGKVGYTF.

V gene TRBV6-1 combines with J gene TRBJ2-7, with D perhaps matching TRBD1 (6 bases). This CDR3 is built from 14 residues. Trimming removed 1 base at V and 7 bases at J, with 14 bases between. Germline CDR1 MNHNS, CDR2 SASEGT. The CDR3 sequence: CASSEVAGVREQYF. The CDR3 DNA sequence: TGTGCCAGCAGTGAAGTGGCAGGGGTTCGAGAGCAGTACTTC.

J is TRBJ2-7 and V is TRBV27; 7 bases fit TRBD1. Trimming at V came to 6 bases and at J to 1 base, leaving 9 bases not matched to a gene. Germline CDR1 is MNHEY and CDR2 is SMNVEV (reference sequence). The CDR3 loop spans 15 amino acids. CDR3 sequence: CASRKNRGISYEQYF. In DNA form, the CDR3 reads TGTGCCAGCAGAAAAAACAGGGGAATTTCCTACGAGCAGTACTTC.

V and J are TRBV2 and TRBJ1-5; perhaps TRBD1 as D (5 bases). The germline CDR1 and CDR2 sequences are SNHLY and FYNNEI. This CDR3 contains 15 residues. Trimming pared 2 bases from V and 3 bases from J, leaving 11 bases between. Here the CDR3 DNA reads TGTGCCAGCAGTGAAATGGGGCGCGACAATCAGCCCCAGCATTTT. It codes for CASSEMGRDNQPQHF.

The genes are TRBV30 and TRBJ2-5, with D perhaps matching TRBD1 (6 bases). Germline CDR1 reads GTSNPN; CDR2 reads SVGIG (reference sequence). V was shortened by 3 bases and J by 3 bases, with 26 bases between the two germline ends. The CDR3 has 18 residues. Written as DNA, the CDR3 is TGTGCCTGGAGGCCCAATCGAGGGTGGGGGCGTTTCGAAGAGACCCAGTACTTC. It is translated as CAWRPNRGWGRFEETQYF.

This rearrangement joins TRBV7-6 to TRBJ2-2; D remains ambiguous. The CDR3 length is 14 residues. Germline lookup yields CDR1 SGHVS and CDR2 FNYEAQ. Trimming cost V 1 base and J 1 base, with 4 bases left between them. The CDR3 loop reads CASSLGVNTGELFF. Written as DNA, the CDR3 is TGTGCCAGCAGCTTAGGAGTGAACACCGGGGAGCTGTTTTTT.

The chain uses TRBV3-1 (or the pseudogene TRBV3-2) and TRBJ1-2; 7 nucleotides line up with TRBD1. V was clipped by 2 bases and J by 0 bases; unmatched bases: 6. CDR3 length equals 16 residues. Germline loops: CDR1 LGHDT, CDR2 YNNKEL (reference sequence). In nucleotides, the CDR3 is TGTGCCAGCAGCCAATACGGAGGGACAGCTAACTATGGCTACACCTTC. It specifies CASSQYGGTANYGYTF.

The chain employs TRBV27 and TRBJ2-1; 9 nucleotides align to TRBD2. CDR3 length equals 15 residues. The germline V gene encodes CDR1 MNHEY and CDR2 SMNVEV (reference sequence). The junction had 17 bases not matched to a gene; V was cut back by 8 bases and J by 12 bases. This chain's CDR3 is CASLSLAGARFAQFF. Written as DNA, the CDR3 is TGTGCCAGCCTATCCTTAGCGGGAGCCCGGTTTGCGCAGTTCTTC.

This chain links TRBV11-2 with TRBJ2-5; TRBD1 is a possible D gene (6 bases). Germline assignment: CDR1 SGHAT and CDR2 FQNNGV. V was pared by 3 bases and J by 1 base, with 12 bases between. This CDR3 contains 15 residues. CDR3 protein: CASSFQPQGQETQYF. CDR3 nucleotides: TGTGCCAGCAGCTTCCAACCACAGGGCCAAGAGACCCAGTACTTC.

The genes are TRBV11-3 and TRBJ2-1, with TRBD1 matching over 7 bases. Germline lookup yields CDR1 SGHNT and CDR2 YENEEA. The CDR3 is made up of 15 amino acids. Trimming removed 1 base from V and 4 bases from J; junction bases left unmatched: 4. The CDR3 loop is CASSLGQGTYNEQFF. In DNA, the CDR3 is TGTGCCAGCAGCTTAGGACAGGGTACGTACAATGAGCAGTTCTTC.

The genes are TRBV5-5 and TRBJ2-1, with D possibly TRBD2 on 5 matching bases. Germline CDR1 SGHKS, CDR2 YYEKEE (reference sequence). This CDR3 region has 14 residues. Between the trimmed V and J ends, which lost 0 bases and 4 bases, there was a span of 8 bases. CDR3 coding DNA: TGTGCCAGCAGCTTGGCCGGGGATTACAATGAGCAGTTCTTC. It translates to CASSLAGDYNEQFF.

CDR3 bases: TGTGCCAGCAGCTTGGAAACTAGCGGGGATCACGAGCAGTACTTC. Protein: CASSLETSGDHEQYF. The V call is TRBV5-4, the J call TRBJ2-7, with 10 bases identical to TRBD2. V lost 0 bases to trimming and J lost 5 bases; unmatched junction nucleotides: 5. The CDR3 is 15 amino acids. Per the germline V gene, CDR1 is SGHNT and CDR2 is YYREEE (reference sequence).

This sequence joins TRBV6-1 and TRBJ2-5; D is perhaps TRBD1 (6 bases). This CDR3 contains 15 residues. Per germline, CDR1 MNHNS and CDR2 SASEGT. Trimming took off 3 bases at V and 5 bases at J, with 16 bases between the two ends. The CDR3 sequence: CASSEGLQGWETQYF. CDR3 DNA: TGTGCCAGCAGTGAGGGGCTACAGGGTTGGGAGACCCAGTACTTC.

This clone was counted a single time. The chain links TRBV12-3 or TRBV12-4 to TRBJ2-3; the match to TRBD2 covers 10 bases. The V segment lost 8 bases and the J segment 5 bases; nucleotides outside the gene matches: 4. This CDR3 spans 13 amino acids. The CDR3 loop reads CASRTSGLDTQYF. The CDR3 region has the DNA TGTGCCAGCCGGACTAGCGGACTAGATACGCAGTATTTT.

V is TRBV19 and J is TRBJ2-7, with 8 bases aligning to TRBD2. The V and J ends lost 2 bases and 0 bases, in that order; junction bases with no gene match: 6. CDR1 is LNHDA and CDR2 is SQIVND in the germline V gene (reference sequence). The CDR3 runs to 16 residues. CDR3 residues: CASSIRAGGLSYEQYF. CDR3 in DNA: TGTGCCAGTAGTATAAGGGCGGGAGGCCTCTCCTACGAGCAGTACTTC.

The chain employs TRBV10-2 and TRBJ2-5, with D possibly TRBD2 on 5 matching bases. This CDR3 is 14 amino acids long. Germline V CDR1 and CDR2: WSHSY, SAAADI. V was shortened by 6 bases and J by 5 bases, with 16 bases between the two germline ends. CDR3 nucleotide sequence: TGCGCCAGCAGACCCGGGGTAGCCGCGGAGACCCAGTACTTC. Its translation: CASRPGVAAETQYF.

This CDR3 reads CASSSGGQETQYF. CDR3 coding DNA: TGTGCCAGCAGTTCAGGGGGTCAAGAGACCCAGTACTTC. This chain links TRBV2 with TRBJ2-5; TRBD1 agrees at 7 bases. In germline, CDR1 is SNHLY, CDR2 FYNNEI. V lost 5 bases, J lost 2 bases, and 2 bases stayed unmatched. The CDR3 length is 13 residues.

This CDR3 reads CASSPLAGTPGNTIYF. Here the CDR3 DNA reads TGTGCCAGCTCACCGCTGGCCGGGACACCTGGAAACACCATATATTTT. This chain uses TRBV18 with TRBJ1-3; D perhaps matches TRBD1 (6 bases). CDR1 is KGHSH and CDR2 is LQKENI in the germline V gene. The CDR3 contains 16 residues. The V gene lost 3 bases and the J gene lost 2 bases, with 14 bases spanning the gap.

The rearrangement uses TRBV12-5 and TRBJ1-4; D is perhaps TRBD1 (5 bases). This CDR3 is 17 amino acids long. The V gene lost 4 bases and the J gene lost 4 bases, with 19 bases spanning the gap. Germline V gene sequence: CDR1 LGHNT, CDR2 FRNRAP. The DNA for the CDR3 is TGTGCTAGTGGTTCGCGCCCTCAGAGGGGAGGTAATGAAAAACTGTTTTTT. It codes for CASGSRPQRGGNEKLFF.

The chain has TRBV5-4 and TRBJ1-1; possibly TRBD1 for D (5 bases). This CDR3 spans 13 amino acids. With 3 bases removed from V and 4 bases from J, the gap between germline ends came to 10 bases. Germline V CDR1 and CDR2: SGHNT, YYREEE (reference sequence). Here the CDR3 DNA reads TGTGCCAGCAGCTCGCAGGGAAGCACTGAAGCTTTCTTT. It codes for CASSSQGSTEAFF.

The chain couples TRBV12-3 or TRBV12-4 to TRBJ2-7; 7 bases are a match to TRBD1. This CDR3 is 13 amino acids long. The junction had 5 bases not matched to a gene; V was cut back by 2 bases and J by 7 bases. DNA of the CDR3: TGTGCCAGCAGTTTAAACAGGGGCTTAGAGCAGTACTTC. It translates to CASSLNRGLEQYF.

This rearrangement joins TRBV28 to TRBJ1-5, with D perhaps matching TRBD1 (5 bases). Germline CDR1 is MDHEN and CDR2 is SYDVKM. This CDR3 contains 16 residues. V was cut by 6 bases and J by 1 base, with 16 bases left in between. The CDR3 loop reads CASSPPRGYSNQPQHF. The CDR3 DNA reads as TGTGCCAGCAGCCCACCTCGGGGGTACAGCAATCAGCCCCAGCATTTT.

The chain carries TRBV5-1 and TRBJ1-1; 7 nucleotides align to TRBD1. J gave up 0 bases and V 6 bases, and 14 bases lay outside the gene matches. CDR3 length: 17 residues. Germline V gives CDR1 SGHRS, CDR2 YFSETQ. CDR3 residues: CASNEAPRGRMNTEAFF. DNA of the CDR3: TGCGCCAGCAACGAAGCTCCGAGGGGGCGTATGAACACTGAAGCTTTCTTT.

The J gene is TRBJ2-3, the V gene TRBV7-8; 7 bases map to TRBD1. Germline V gene lookup returns CDR1 SGHVS and CDR2 FQNEAQ. V lost 6 bases, J lost 9 bases, and 6 bases stayed unmatched. The CDR3 runs 12 residues. The CDR3 DNA sequence: TGTGCCAGCAGTCCACAGGGGTTGACGCAGTATTTT. Its translation is CASSPQGLTQYF.

This chain joins TRBV11-2 and TRBJ2-7; 10 bases fit TRBD2. V lost 3 bases and J lost 1; bases outside the gene matches: 6. Germline V gene data show CDR1 as SGHAT and CDR2 as FQNNGV. The CDR3 runs 16 residues. CDR3: CASSLVAGGHSYEQYF. The DNA of the CDR3 is TGTGCCAGCAGCTTGGTAGCGGGGGGCCATTCCTACGAGCAGTACTTC. The full variable domain, rest sourced from reference TRBV11-2 and TRBJ2-7, is EAGVAQSPRYKIIEKRQSVAFWCNPISGHATLYWYQQILGQGPKLLIQFQNNGVVDDSQLPKDRFSAERLKGVDSTLKIQPAKLEDSAVYLCASSLVAGGHSYEQYFGPGTRLTVT.